This T cell receptor beta chain was captured by sequencing in a study of response to subunit inactivated influenza vaccine. Findings and limits, study-wide: Authors suggested that a seasonal influenza vaccination recruits few new T cells each time.

TCRdb ran MiXCR on the RT-PCR reads and lists one entry per CDR3 protein. The sample contains approximately 530,000 distinct CDR3 sequences, less than 7.5% of which appear only once. V lost 0 bases, J lost 8 bases, and 15 bases lay in between. This CDR3 contains 15 residues. Looked up from germline, CDR1 is SGHRS and CDR2 is YFSETQ. This clonotype was observed many times. Its antigen is as yet unknown. Specimen: PBMCs from blood, collected around 25 months after vaccination. The receptor was isolated from a man aged 45-69 years who received an inactivated influenza vaccine. This sequence joins TRBV5-1 and TRBJ2-4, with D unresolved. The CDR3 region has the DNA TGCGCCAGCAGCTTGGCCGCAAAAGGCAGCGACATTCAGTACTTC. Its protein is CASSLAAKGSDIQYF.